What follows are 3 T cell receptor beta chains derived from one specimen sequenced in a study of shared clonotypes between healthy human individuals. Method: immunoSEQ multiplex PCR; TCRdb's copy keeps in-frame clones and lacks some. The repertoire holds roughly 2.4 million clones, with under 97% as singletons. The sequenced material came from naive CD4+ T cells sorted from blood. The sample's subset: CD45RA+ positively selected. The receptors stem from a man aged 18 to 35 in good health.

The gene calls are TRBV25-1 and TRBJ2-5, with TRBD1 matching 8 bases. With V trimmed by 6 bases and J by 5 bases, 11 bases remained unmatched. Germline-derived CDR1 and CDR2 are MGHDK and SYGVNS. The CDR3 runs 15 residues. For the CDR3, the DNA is TGTGCCAGCAGGGATGCAGGGGGCAGTGTGGAGACCCAGTACTTC. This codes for CASRDAGGSVETQYF.

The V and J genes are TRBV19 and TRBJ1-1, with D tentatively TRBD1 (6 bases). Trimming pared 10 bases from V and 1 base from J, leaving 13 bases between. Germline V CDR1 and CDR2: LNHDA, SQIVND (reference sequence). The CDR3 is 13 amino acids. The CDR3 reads CATVKGGNTEAFF. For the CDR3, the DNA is TGTGCCACAGTGAAGGGGGGGAACACTGAAGCTTTCTTT. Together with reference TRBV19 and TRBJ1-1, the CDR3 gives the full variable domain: DGGITQSPKYLFRKEGQNVTLSCEQNLNHDAMYWYRQDPGQGLRLIYYSQIVNDFQKGDIAEGYSVSREKKESFPLTVTSAQKNPTAFYLCATVKGGNTEAFFGQGTRLTVV.

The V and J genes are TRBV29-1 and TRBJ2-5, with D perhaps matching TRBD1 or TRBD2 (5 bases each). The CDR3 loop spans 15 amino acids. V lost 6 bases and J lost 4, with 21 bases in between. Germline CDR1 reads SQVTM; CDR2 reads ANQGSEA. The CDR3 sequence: CSVAGTGTLGETQYF. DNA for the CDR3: TGCAGCGTGGCTGGGACCGGGACCCTTGGAGAGACCCAGTACTTC. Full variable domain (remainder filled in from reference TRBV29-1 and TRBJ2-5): SAVISQKPSRDICQRGTSLTIQCQVDSQVTMMFWYRQQPGQSLTLIATANQGSEATYESGFVIDKFPISRPNLTFSTLTVSNMSPEDSSIYLCSVAGTGTLGETQYFGPGTRLLVL.